Presented here are 17 T cell receptor beta chains from one specimen sequenced in a study of regulatory T cells in long-lasting Graves disease. The time point: persistent/refractory GD, antithyroid drugs over 5 years with positive TRAb. Generation of the TCR library employed RNA extracted from PBMCs. Researchers made TCR beta libraries by using iRepertoire HTBI primers and running Arm-PCR on CDR3 regions. In TCRdb, the multiplex PCR reads were re-called with MiXCR into one record per CDR3 protein. The profile covers about 660,000 distinct CDR3 sequences, with around 30% appearing a single time and roughly 46% taken by the ten largest. The sequencing used peripheral blood mononuclear cells (PBMCs), collected when the disease was refractory, from a patient treated with antithyroid drugs. The receptors come from a female donor with Graves disease.

This clonotype was observed at least ten times. The V call is TRBV11-2, the J call TRBJ1-4, with 7 bases matching TRBD1. The V segment lost 5 bases and the J segment 5 bases; nucleotides outside the gene matches: 8. The CDR3 loop spans 15 amino acids. Germline V gives CDR1 SGHAT, CDR2 FQNNGV. CDR3 in DNA: TGTGCCAGCAGCCCGCGTGGGACAGAGAATGAAAAACTGTTTTTT. It yields the protein CASSPRGTENEKLFF.

In this sample, this clonotype turned up many times. The DNA for the CDR3 is TGTGCCAGCACCGTTTTGGGGACAGGGAGCTCCTACGAGCAGTACTTC. It codes for CASTVLGTGSSYEQYF. The chain uses TRBV12-3 or TRBV12-4 and TRBJ2-7; 9 bases line up with TRBD1. CDR3 length equals 16 residues. V was clipped by 7 bases and J by 0 bases; unmatched bases: 10.

The chain combines TRBV18 with TRBJ2-7; 7 positions match TRBD2. The CDR3 totals 15 residues. The ends lost 0 bases at V and 6 bases at J; junction bases unmatched: 8. Germline CDR1 is KGHSH and CDR2 is LQKENI. For the CDR3, the DNA is TGTGCCAGCTCACCACCTAGGACTAGGGGTTTCGAGCAGTACTTC. This encodes CASSPPRTRGFEQYF. Variable domain in full (rest from reference TRBV18 and TRBJ2-7): NAGVMQNPRHLVRRRGQEARLRCSPMKGHSHVYWYRQLPEEGLKFMVYLQKENIIDESGMPKERFSAEFPKEGPSILRIQQVVRGDSAAYFCASSPPRTRGFEQYFGPGTRLTVT.

This clonotype was seen at least ten times. The chain uses TRBV18 and TRBJ1-5; D might be TRBD1 (6 bases). Trimming took off 8 bases at V and 2 bases at J, with 10 bases between the two ends. The germline CDR1 and CDR2 sequences are KGHSH and LQKENI. This CDR3 has 13 residues. The chain's CDR3 is CASSPGGNQPQHF. CDR3 sequence (DNA): TGTGCCAGCAGCCCAGGGGGCAATCAGCCCCAGCATTTT. The variable domain in full, completed from reference TRBV18 and TRBJ1-5, reads NAGVMQNPRHLVRRRGQEARLRCSPMKGHSHVYWYRQLPEEGLKFMVYLQKENIIDESGMPKERFSAEFPKEGPSILRIQQVVRGDSAAYFCASSPGGNQPQHFGDGTRLSIL.

This chain connects TRBV6-9 to TRBJ1-2; D is ambiguous. The V and J ends lost 3 bases and 2 bases respectively, with 13 bases between them. This CDR3 contains 15 residues. Germline V CDR1 and CDR2: MNHGY, SVAAGI. The CDR3 loop reads CASSYSYQINYGYTF. DNA of the CDR3: TGTGCCAGCAGTTACTCTTACCAGATCAACTATGGCTACACCTTC.

J is TRBJ2-5 and V is TRBV6-1; no definite D call. CDR1 and CDR2 (germline): MNHNS, SASEGT. Trimming left V 6 bases short and J 12 bases short, with 23 bases between. This CDR3 spans 14 amino acids. The CDR3 protein is CASSAISMGLEEYF. CDR3 coding DNA: TGTGCCAGCAGCGCCATATCGATGGGCCTAGAGGAGTACTTC.

This clonotype was found many times. This sequence joins TRBV6-2 or TRBV6-3 and TRBJ2-7; 10 bases agree with TRBD1. V lost 7 bases and J lost 6; bases outside the gene matches: 12. Germline V gene sequence: CDR1 MNHEY, CDR2 SVGEGT. The CDR3 loop spans 15 amino acids. CDR3: CASKLTGQGFSEQYF. The CDR3 coding sequence is TGTGCCAGCAAACTAACGGGACAGGGGTTCAGCGAGCAGTACTTC.

This clonotype turned up a few times. J is TRBJ1-6 and V is TRBV28; unclear D gene. The germline CDR1 and CDR2 sequences are MDHEN and SYDVKM. This CDR3 comprises 16 residues. Trimming stripped 7 bases from V and 0 bases from J, with 13 bases between. The CDR3 DNA follows: TGTGCCAGCACGTCCCTGGGAACCTCCTATAATTCACCCCTCCACTTT. Translated, it gives CASTSLGTSYNSPLHF.

This clonotype was seen more than once but under ten times. The J gene is TRBJ1-2, the V gene TRBV6-2 or TRBV6-3; D possibly corresponds to TRBD1 (6 bases). This CDR3 spans 14 amino acids. The ends were cut back, 5 bases at V and 4 bases at J, with 14 bases in the middle. Germline CDR1 and CDR2: MNHEY and SVGEGT. CDR3 bases: TGTGCCAGCAGTCACAGGACAGACTCCTATGGCTACACCTTC. Its translation is CASSHRTDSYGYTF.

The J gene is TRBJ1-4, the V gene TRBV7-9; no definite D call. Germline CDR1 and CDR2: SEHNR and FQNEAQ (reference sequence). CDR3 length: 14 amino acids. The V and J ends lost 5 bases and 5 bases respectively, with 12 bases between them. CDR3 protein: CASSPKSGNEKLFF. The CDR3 DNA follows: TGTGCCAGCAGCCCCAAGTCCGGCAATGAAAAACTGTTTTTT.

V and J are TRBV19 and TRBJ1-5, with D hard to call. Germline V lookup: CDR1 LNHDA, CDR2 SQIVND (reference sequence). The germline V and J ends were trimmed by 10 bases and 2 bases, with 18 bases remaining between them. CDR3 length equals 15 residues. The CDR3 here is CATWSGRAGNQPQHF. The CDR3 nucleotides are TGTGCCACCTGGAGCGGACGGGCAGGCAATCAGCCCCAGCATTTT.

Many counts were recorded for this clonotype. The rearrangement joins TRBV12-3 or TRBV12-4 to TRBJ2-5; 11 bases match TRBD2. Trimming removed 5 bases from V and 9 bases from J; junction bases left unmatched: 14. CDR3 length: 16 residues. CDR3 sequence: CASSPQGTSGSKAQYF. In DNA, the CDR3 is TGTGCCAGCAGTCCCCAGGGGACTAGCGGTTCGAAGGCCCAGTACTTC.

This clonotype was detected only a few times. The chain joins TRBV6-1 to TRBJ2-2; no reliable D call. V shed 2 bases and J shed 5 bases, with 12 bases lying between them. Germline-derived CDR1 and CDR2 are MNHNS and SASEGT. The CDR3 has 15 amino acids. CDR3 amino acids: CASSELGLGTGELFF. DNA of the CDR3: TGTGCCAGCAGTGAATTAGGTCTGGGGACCGGGGAGCTGTTTTTT.

The CDR3: CASSRSVANTEAFF. The CDR3 DNA reads as TGTGCCAGCAGCCGGTCCGTCGCGAACACTGAAGCTTTCTTT. V gene TRBV3-1 combines with J gene TRBJ1-1; D gene unclear. The V gene's germline CDR1 is LGHDT and CDR2 YNNKEL (reference sequence). This CDR3 has 14 amino acids. The V gene lost 4 bases and the J gene lost 1 base, with 10 bases spanning the gap.

In its sample, this clonotype was seen many times. V and J are TRBV12-3 or TRBV12-4 and TRBJ1-1; a possible D gene is TRBD1 (5 bases). CDR3 size: 14 residues. The V end lost 3 bases, the J end lost 2 bases, and 10 bases lay between the germline ends. In DNA form, the CDR3 reads TGTGCCAGCAGTTTGCACGGGGGTAACACTGAAGCTTTCTTT. Its translation: CASSLHGGNTEAFF.

The chain combines TRBV14 with TRBJ2-7, with 8 bases matching TRBD2. V lost 2 bases to trimming and J lost 6 bases; unmatched junction nucleotides: 12. This CDR3 region has 16 residues. The germline V gene has CDR1 SGHDN and CDR2 FVKESK. CDR3 coding DNA: TGTGCCAGCAGCCAACGCTTCGGGAGGGGAGATAGCGAGCAGTACTTC. This translates into CASSQRFGRGDSEQYF.

As for this clonotype: This may be a read error: a much more frequent sequence differs by one nucleotide. The chain carries TRBV11-2 and TRBJ1-1; D uncertain. Germline V CDR1 and CDR2: SGHAT, FQNNGV. There are 13 residues in the CDR3. This CDR3 is CASRTVVNTKAFF. CDR3 sequence (DNA): TGTGCCAGCCGGACCGTAGTGAACACTAAAGCTTTCTTT. Based on the CDR3 plus reference TRBV11-2 and TRBJ1-1, the full variable domain is EAGVAQSPRYKIIEKRQSVAFWCNPISGHATLYWYQQILGQGPKLLIQFQNNGVVDDSQLPKDRFSAERLKGVDSTLKIQPAKLEDSAVYLCASRTVVNTKAFFGQGTRLTVV.